The rows below give T cell receptor beta chains drawn from one sample of a study of T cells in Graves' hyperthyroidism and ophthalmopathy. One entry per CDR3 protein, called by TCRdb with MiXCR from the multiplex PCR reads. Of more than 300,000 distinct CDR3 sequences listed, roughly 15% are singletons. The material sequenced was blood. These receptors were obtained from a woman in her twenties or thirties with Graves' ophthalmopathy. The CDR3 runs from the conserved cysteine through the conserved F or W. Fields, in order: clone size, D gene, J gene, V gene, CDR3 protein, CDR3 DNA. The D gene is left open where the match is weak. Size is omitted from some rows. Given values are once, few, many or a class for expanded clones.

>few|.|TRBJ2-3|TRBV29-1
CSVEDLGGMSDTQYF
TGCAGCGTTGAAGATTTGGGGGGAATGTCAGATACGCAGTATTTT
>many|TRBD1|TRBJ1-2|TRBV20-1
CSARDRDRGSGYTF
TGCAGTGCTAGAGATAGGGACAGGGGAAGTGGCTACACCTTC
>many|.|TRBJ2-2|TRBV6-1
CASSFGGGELFF
TGTGCCAGCAGTTTTGGTGGCGGGGAGCTGTTTTTT
>.|.|TRBJ2-7|TRBV4-1
CASSQDRTDNEQYF
TGCGCCAGCAGCCAAGATCGGACAGACAACGAGCAGTACTTC
>many|.|TRBJ2-3|TRBV28
CASMESTDTQYF
TGTGCCAGCATGGAAAGCACAGATACGCAGTATTTT
>many|TRBD2|TRBJ2-6|TRBV6-1
CASNGGAGANVLTF
TGTGCCAGCAATGGGGGGGCTGGGGCCAACGTCCTGACTTTC
>many|.|TRBJ1-1|TRBV6-2/TRBV6-3
CASSFRPWMAFF
TGTGCCAGCAGTTTCCGACCTTGGATGGCTTTCTTT
>many|TRBD1|TRBJ1-2|TRBV13
CASSYQTGTGYYGYTF
TGTGCCAGCAGTTACCAGACGGGGACAGGATACTATGGCTACACCTTC
>many|TRBD1|TRBJ2-1|TRBV27
CASRSTGANEQFF
TGTGCCAGCAGGTCGACAGGGGCGAATGAGCAGTTCTTC
>many|.|TRBJ2-1|TRBV4-1
CASSQDVSGLPYNEQFF
TGCGCCAGCAGCCAAGATGTATCAGGGCTCCCCTACAATGAGCAGTTCTTC
>many|.|TRBJ1-4|TRBV27
CASSFGQNIGKLFF
TGTGCCAGCAGTTTTGGACAGAATATCGGAAAACTGTTTTTT
>.|.|TRBJ2-3|TRBV11-2
CASSLGGTSDTQYF
TGTGCCAGCAGCTTAGGAGGGACGTCAGATACGCAGTATTTT
>.|.|TRBJ1-1|TRBV12-3/TRBV12-4
CASSLGIAEAFF
TGTGCCAGCAGTCTGGGCATCGCTGAAGCTTTCTTT
>many|TRBD1|TRBJ1-1|TRBV6-1
CASSRGTLGQNTEAFF
TGTGCCAGCAGCAGGGGGACCCTCGGGCAGAACACTGAAGCTTTCTTT
>many|.|TRBJ2-7|TRBV18
CASSPGGEQYF
TGTGCCAGCTCACCGGGGGGCGAGCAGTACTTC
>many|.|TRBJ2-3|TRBV5-5
CASSWQNGGSDTQYF
TGTGCCAGCAGCTGGCAGAACGGGGGATCAGATACGCAGTATTTT
>few|TRBD1|TRBJ1-5|TRBV19
CASSTTGHSNQPQHF
TGTGCCAGTAGTACGACAGGGCATAGCAATCAGCCCCAGCATTTT
>few|TRBD1|TRBJ1-2|TRBV28
CASASGGETTYGYTF
TGTGCCAGTGCATCAGGGGGAGAAACGACTTATGGCTACACCTTC
>many|.|TRBJ1-1|TRBV29-1
CSVEQLPNTEAFF
TGCAGCGTTGAACAACTACCGAACACTGAAGCTTTCTTT
>many|.|TRBJ2-3|TRBV6-1
CASSVDRVNTDTQYF
TGTGCCAGCAGTGTTGACAGAGTGAACACAGATACGCAGTATTTT
>.|TRBD1|TRBJ1-1|TRBV11-2
CASSSRDRGMNTEAFF
TGTGCCAGCAGCTCCCGGGACAGGGGGATGAACACTGAAGCTTTCTTT
>many|TRBD1|TRBJ1-2|TRBV9
CASSAKGGHGYTF
TGTGCCAGCAGCGCAAAAGGGGGCCATGGCTACACCTTC
>.|.|TRBJ2-2|TRBV18
CASSPAEAGELFF
TGTGCCAGCTCACCAGCGGAGGCGGGGGAGCTGTTTTTT
>.|.|TRBJ1-2|TRBV6-1
CASSVTGWAYGYTF
TGTGCCAGCAGTGTAACAGGCTGGGCCTATGGCTACACCTTC
>many|.|TRBJ1-4|TRBV11-2
CASSLDESRGRNEKLFF
TGTGCCAGCAGCTTAGATGAATCCCGGGGCAGAAATGAAAAACTGTTTTTT
>.|.|TRBJ2-1|TRBV27
CASSSTFRDEQFF
TGTGCCAGCAGTTCGACGTTTAGGGATGAGCAGTTCTTC
>many|TRBD1|TRBJ1-2|TRBV11-2
CASSLAPGQHFYGYTF
TGTGCCAGCAGCTTAGCTCCGGGACAGCACTTCTATGGCTACACCTTC
>many|.|TRBJ2-7|TRBV7-2
CASSLEGPWDEQYF
TGTGCCAGCAGCTTAGAGGGCCCCTGGGACGAGCAGTACTTC
>many|TRBD2|TRBJ2-3|TRBV9
CASSVDHGGRSGGPSTDTQYF
TGTGCCAGCAGCGTAGACCACGGGGGGCGTAGCGGGGGGCCTAGCACAGATACGCAGTATTTT
>many|.|TRBJ2-5|TRBV12-3/TRBV12-4
CASSSERRQETQYF
TGTGCCAGCAGTTCAGAACGGAGACAAGAGACCCAGTACTTC
>many|TRBD1|TRBJ2-2|TRBV30
CAWRGGAGGTNTGELFF
TGTGCCTGGAGAGGGGGCGCAGGGGGCACGAACACCGGGGAGCTGTTTTTT
>many|TRBD1|TRBJ1-4|TRBV11-2
CASSSGQGVEEKLFF
TGTGCCAGCAGCTCGGGACAGGGGGTGGAGGAAAAACTGTTTTTT
>few|.|TRBJ1-5|TRBV28
CATEGRASSQHF
TGTGCCACCGAGGGACGGGCATCATCCCAGCATTTT
>.|.|TRBJ1-4|TRBV5-1
CASSGESNEKLFF
TGCGCCAGCAGTGGAGAAAGTAATGAAAAACTGTTTTTT
>many|.|TRBJ1-1|TRBV12-3/TRBV12-4
CASSLRRKNTEAFF
TGTGCCAGCAGTTTACGGCGAAAGAACACTGAAGCTTTCTTT
>many|TRBD2|TRBJ2-1|TRBV7-2
CASSHSPPPGLVVLGEQFF
TGTGCCAGCAGTCATAGCCCACCCCCGGGACTAGTTGTTCTGGGTGAGCAGTTCTTC
>.|TRBD1|TRBJ1-3|TRBV11-2
CASSITRRTGAYSGNTIYF
TGTGCCAGCAGCATCACCAGACGGACAGGGGCCTACTCTGGAAACACCATATATTTT
>.|TRBD1|TRBJ1-2|TRBV2
CASSVEGADYGYTF
TGTGCCAGCAGTGTAGAGGGGGCGGACTATGGCTACACCTTC
>few|TRBD2|TRBJ2-1|TRBV9
CASSGPYGGVSEQFF
TGTGCCAGCAGCGGCCCTTACGGGGGGGTGAGTGAGCAGTTCTTC
>many|TRBD1|TRBJ1-1|TRBV20-1
CSARGDSKNTEAFF
TGCAGTGCTAGGGGGGACAGTAAGAACACTGAAGCTTTCTTT
>.|.|TRBJ1-3|TRBV2
CASSDFRDYSGNTIYF
TGTGCCAGCAGTGACTTTCGGGACTACTCTGGAAACACCATATATTTT
>many|TRBD2|TRBJ2-1|TRBV28
CASSLVAGGLNNEQFF
TGTGCCAGCAGTCTTGTAGCGGGGGGGCTAAACAATGAGCAGTTCTTC
>many|.|TRBJ1-2|TRBV27
CASSPERAYGYTF
TGTGCCAGCAGCCCCGAGAGGGCCTATGGCTACACCTTC
>many|.|TRBJ1-4|TRBV11-2
CASSLVGAGAANEKLFF
TGTGCCAGCAGCTTAGTCGGAGCGGGGGCGGCTAATGAAAAACTGTTTTTT
>many|.|TRBJ2-1|TRBV7-7
CASSLRASVGNEQFF
TGTGCTAGCAGCTTAAGGGCTAGCGTCGGGAATGAGCAGTTCTTC
>.|.|TRBJ2-3|TRBV3-1
CASSRFVEQRDTQYF
TGTGCCAGCAGCCGCTTTGTTGAGCAGCGGGATACGCAGTATTTT
>many|.|TRBJ1-1|TRBV13
CASSLGGIALGKDTEAFF
TGTGCCAGCAGCTTAGGCGGCATAGCTCTAGGGAAGGACACTGAAGCTTTCTTT
>.|.|TRBJ2-1|TRBV2
CASLTTNNEQFF
TGTGCCAGCCTAACCACAAACAATGAGCAGTTCTTC